This T cell receptor beta chain was sequenced for a study of CD8 T cells in ankylosing spondylitis (dated by TCRdb to the late 2010s). Context from the whole study: The study set out to find disease-linked TCR variants by profiling T cell receptor beta repertoires in ankylosing spondylitis patients and healthy donors. Peripheral blood samples were taken, and synovial fluid was additionally collected from ankylosing spondylitis patients. The full study cohort comprised 25 or so ankylosing spondylitis patients and 85 to 120 healthy donors.

This clonotype was picked up a small number of times. The antigen it recognizes is unknown. Qualities for individual bases were not recorded, and no much larger clone is one base off. As encoded in the germline V gene, CDR1 is SGHAT while CDR2 is FQNNGV. Its CDR3 holds 14 amino acids, cysteine through phenylalanine. The read is trimmed to its CDR3 DNA, 42 bases read in frame from base 1. Cut back by 6 bases and 4 bases, the V and J ends lie 14 bases apart. Results and caveats for the whole study, not just this receptor: Blood from ankylosing spondylitis patients appeared to be characterized by a TCR beta motif composed of 7 to 9 highly homologous amino acid variants. Significant enrichment of the disease-linked clones was reported in matched synovial fluid samples from ankylosing spondylitis patients. A CD8+ phenotype was shown by the disease-linked clones, which were found at relatively low frequencies in peripheral blood. Some TCR beta motif variants had previously been reported in synovial fluid and blood of reactive arthritis patients, which suggested common disease-initiation mechanisms.

TCRdb lists the instrument as Illumina HiSeq 2500. TCR beta libraries were prepared by quantitative 5'-RACE with molecular barcodes. For the original study's pipeline: To identify disease-linked TCR variants, a new computational method was used, one built on a probabilistic model of VDJ rearrangement. TCRdb handled the public reads itself, with Q25 trimming in fastp and clone calling in MiXCR, and kept productive beta chains. Rows matching on CDR3 protein sequence are summarized as one entry with the most common DNA and genes. These V and J calls rely on TCRdb rather than the paper's analysis. The sample records just under 350,000 distinct CDR3 sequences, roughly 14% of which are singletons. The biggest ten clones account for about 1% of the sample.

The receptor was derived from a male donor with ankylosing spondylitis or in good health (not recorded which). The chain is made from TRBV11-2 and TRBJ2-3; the D gene cannot be named for sure. Sequenced: blood, either unsorted or a sorted T cell fraction (not recorded which). The DNA sequence is given as TGTGCCAGCAGGCCCGGGTTTCCTGCAGATACGCAGTATTTT. Its protein is CASRPGFPADTQYF.